This TCR beta chain appears in the sequencing data of a study of long-term antiretroviral therapy in people with HIV. Overall study context: Some samples came about a decade before the 2015 immediate-ART recommendation, and these were the earliest.

Broader study findings: Across all time points, the repertoire was dominated by clones that expanded before ART. ART adherence, viral resistance and therapy changes were not recorded. Diversity increased after ART yet remained lower than in transplant donor controls.

For this clone: Its matching antigen is unknown.

Germline values: CDR1 SGHTA, CDR2 FQGNSA. Between the trimmed V and J ends, which lost 6 bases and 7 bases, there was a span of 16 bases. This CDR3 has 15 amino acids. The assay used was immunoSEQ (version v3.0), run at survey level. Produced via immunoSEQ multiplex PCR; TCRdb's table is partial and in-frame only. The profile covers about 9,100 clones, with about 78% appearing a single time and roughly 13% taken by the ten largest. This material consisted of unsorted PBMCs, taken 0.4 years before starting antiretroviral therapy. The V gene is TRBV7-2, the J gene TRBJ1-6; no clear D. This clonotype was sampled from a man aged 25-45 years with HIV. The CDR3 region has the DNA TGTGCCAGCAGTCCGTCCCCGAAAGGGAATTCACCCCTCCACTTT. Translation: CASSPSPKGNSPLHF.